This passage covers 22 T cell receptor beta chains from one sample sequenced in a study of blood T cell repertoires in COVID-19. Some clones are missing from TCRdb's copy, which holds only in-frame ones; the method was immunoSEQ multiplex PCR. The table lists roughly 180,000 clones, 70% to 90% of them singletons. Input material: peripheral blood. These receptors came from a man aged 55 to 69 who had recovered from COVID-19.

The chain joins TRBV5-1 to TRBJ2-3; 10 bases are shared with TRBD2. The V gene end was trimmed by 7 bases and the J gene end by 5 bases; junction bases not matched to a gene: 7. Germline V gene sequence: CDR1 SGHRS, CDR2 YFSETQ. This CDR3 has 14 residues. The CDR3 loop is CASSGTSVGDTQYF. The CDR3 DNA reads TGCGCCAGCTCCGGGACTAGCGTTGGAGATACGCAGTATTTT.

This clone was recorded a few times. V and J are TRBV14 and TRBJ1-2; no firm D call. Trimming took off 0 bases at V and 8 bases at J, with 7 bases between the two ends. This CDR3 spans 12 amino acids. Germline V gene data show CDR1 as SGHDN and CDR2 as FVKESK. Here the CDR3 DNA reads TGTGCCAGCAGCCAAGATCGTCGGGGCTACACCTTC. Translation: CASSQDRRGYTF.

The sample holds one count of this clone. V usage is TRBV28 and J usage is TRBJ1-1; the D gene is possibly TRBD1 (5 bases). Germline V CDR1 and CDR2: MDHEN, SYDVKM. This CDR3 spans 15 amino acids. V lost 5 bases and J 3 bases, leaving 16 bases between the germline ends. CDR3 residues: CASSTKLGGDTEAFF. CDR3 bases: TGTGCCAGCAGTACCAAGCTCGGAGGGGACACTGAAGCTTTCTTT.

This clone appeared a few times. The chain joins TRBV19 to TRBJ2-2; D might be TRBD1 (6 bases). The V end lost 5 bases, the J end lost 3 bases, and 28 bases lay between the germline ends. Germline V lookup: CDR1 LNHDA, CDR2 SQIVND (reference sequence). This CDR3 has 20 residues. The CDR3 loop is CASSPEFEQGNEGDTGELFF. The CDR3 region has the DNA TGTGCCAGTAGTCCCGAGTTCGAGCAGGGGAACGAGGGGGACACCGGGGAGCTGTTTTTT.

V gene TRBV4-2 combines with J gene TRBJ1-2, with a tentative D call TRBD1 (5 bases). Deletions cut 0 bases from V and 3 bases from J, with 14 bases between. The CDR3 loop spans 16 amino acids. Germline assignment: CDR1 LGHNA and CDR2 YNFKEQ. The CDR3 coding sequence is TGTGCCAGCAGCCAAGATGGGGCGGGACGGGACTATGGCTACACCTTC. Amino acids: CASSQDGAGRDYGYTF.

V is TRBV2 and J is TRBJ1-6, with TRBD1 as a possible D gene (5 bases). Germline V CDR1 and CDR2: SNHLY, FYNNEI. CDR3 length: 15 residues. Trimming took off 6 bases at V and 0 bases at J, with 9 bases between the two ends. CDR3 residues: CASRSDSSYNSPLHF. CDR3 in DNA: TGTGCCAGCAGAAGTGACAGCTCCTATAATTCACCCCTCCACTTT.

The chain has TRBV6-6 and TRBJ1-2, with 9 bases matching TRBD1. The V and J ends lost 5 bases and 3 bases, in that order; junction bases with no gene match: 7. Germline assignment: CDR1 MNHNY and CDR2 SVGAGI (reference sequence). CDR3 length equals 15 residues. The CDR3 sequence: CASSNRGQSDYGYTF. Written as DNA, the CDR3 is TGTGCCAGCAGTAACAGGGGGCAATCGGACTATGGCTACACCTTC.

Points on this clone: One end of the junction fails to match germline, which may point to a read error. The rearrangement uses TRBV6-5 and TRBJ2-2; TRBD2 might be the D (5 bases). CDR1 MNHEY and CDR2 SVGAGI come from the germline V gene. CDR3 length: 13 amino acids. The CDR3 nucleotides read TGTGCCAGCAGTTCCAGTCGGGCCGGGGAGCTGCTTTTT. Protein: CASSSSRAGELLF.

This clone was recorded many times. The chain recombines TRBV6-5 with TRBJ1-2; D call uncertain. V lost 6 bases, J lost 0 bases, and 14 bases lay in between. The CDR3 is 15 residues long. Germline CDR1 and CDR2: MNHEY and SVGAGI. CDR3 bases: TGTGCCAGCAGCATAGTAGTACAGACTAACTATGGCTACACCTTC. Protein: CASSIVVQTNYGYTF.

The chain is built from TRBV19 and TRBJ1-1; no clear D gene. The V end was cut by 2 bases, the J end by 2 bases, with 6 bases between. The CDR3 covers 13 residues. The germline gives CDR1 LNHDA, CDR2 SQIVND (reference sequence). CDR3 in DNA: TGTGCCAGTAGTATAAGAGCCAACACTGAAGCTTTCTTT. This codes for CASSIRANTEAFF. Full variable domain (missing parts from reference TRBV19 and TRBJ1-1): DGGITQSPKYLFRKEGQNVTLSCEQNLNHDAMYWYRQDPGQGLRLIYYSQIVNDFQKGDIAEGYSVSREKKESFPLTVTSAQKNPTAFYLCASSIRANTEAFFGQGTRLTVV.

V gene TRBV10-2 combines with J gene TRBJ2-1; TRBD2 matches 10 bases. The germline V gene encodes CDR1 WSHSY and CDR2 SAAADI. The CDR3 has 15 residues. J was trimmed by 7 bases and V by 2 bases; bases with no gene match: 5. The CDR3 protein is CASSELERGGNEQFF. In DNA, the CDR3 is TGCGCCAGCAGTGAGCTTGAGCGGGGGGGGAATGAGCAGTTCTTC.

The genes are TRBV24-1 and TRBJ1-4, with TRBD1 as a possible D gene (6 bases). The V end lost 5 bases, the J end lost 0 bases, and 15 bases lay between the germline ends. The germline V gene encodes CDR1 KGHDR and CDR2 SFDVKD. This CDR3 has 17 residues. CDR3 DNA sequence: TGTGCCACCAGTGTCCCAGGGGCGGTTGCAACTAATGAAAAACTGTTTTTT. Translating it yields CATSVPGAVATNEKLFF.

This chain uses TRBV25-1 with TRBJ1-2; D remains unclear. The germline CDR1 and CDR2 sequences are MGHDK and SYGVNS. The CDR3 runs 11 residues. Trimming removed 7 bases at V and 5 bases at J, with 8 bases between. The CDR3 loop is CASTGTYGYTF. CDR3 sequence (DNA): TGTGCCAGCACAGGAACTTATGGCTACACCTTC.

The chain links TRBV19 to TRBJ2-5; 10 bases map to TRBD2. The CDR3 extends over 16 amino acids. J gave up 8 bases and V 0 bases, and 9 bases lay outside the gene matches. Germline values: CDR1 LNHDA, CDR2 SQIVND (reference sequence). The CDR3 nucleotides read TGTGCCAGTAGTATAGAAAGCGGGGGGGTGAAGATCACCCAGTACTTC. This encodes CASSIESGGVKITQYF.

The genes are TRBV6-6 and TRBJ1-2; D gene ambiguous. Trimming cost V 4 bases and J 2 bases, with 11 bases left between them. CDR3 length equals 14 residues. The germline V gene has CDR1 MNHNY and CDR2 SVGAGI (reference sequence). For the CDR3, the DNA is TGTGCCAGCAGTTCGAGTGGCGGGAACTATGGCTACACCTTC. Amino acids: CASSSSGGNYGYTF.

V and J are TRBV6-5 and TRBJ2-7; tentative D call: TRBD1 (6 bases). CDR3 length: 12 residues. V shed 8 bases and J shed 0 bases, with 8 bases lying between them. Germline values: CDR1 MNHEY, CDR2 SVGAGI. This chain's CDR3 is CASQGNSYEQYF. The DNA of the CDR3 is TGTGCCAGCCAGGGGAACTCCTACGAGCAGTACTTC.

This clone appeared a single time. The chain is built from TRBV11-1 and TRBJ1-5; unclear D gene. The CDR3 runs 13 residues. Trimming left V 2 bases short and J 7 bases short, with 9 bases between. In germline, CDR1 is SGHAT, CDR2 FQDESV (reference sequence). CDR3 sequence reads: CASSLKREQPQHF. The CDR3, as DNA: TGTGCCAGCAGCTTAAAGCGGGAACAGCCCCAGCATTTT.

The chain uses TRBV7-2 and TRBJ2-2; 8 bases agree with TRBD1. Germline V gives CDR1 SGHTA, CDR2 FQGNSA. The CDR3 runs to 15 residues. V lost 3 bases, J lost 6 bases, and 6 bases stayed unmatched. The CDR3 nucleotides read TGTGCCAGCAGCTTCGGACAGGGAGTTGCCGGGGAGCTGTTTTTT. It is translated as CASSFGQGVAGELFF.

The V gene is TRBV9, the J gene TRBJ2-7; 13 bases match TRBD2. Germline assignment: CDR1 SGDLS and CDR2 YYNGEE. The CDR3 covers 15 residues. V gave up 2 bases and J gave up 2 bases; unmatched junction bases: 1. CDR3 DNA sequence: TGTGCCAGCAGCGTCACTAGCGGGGGGGCCTACGAGCAGTACTTC. As protein: CASSVTSGGAYEQYF.

J is TRBJ1-5 and V is TRBV30, with D unresolved. Germline CDR1 GTSNPN, CDR2 SVGIG (reference sequence). This CDR3 has 13 residues. With 4 bases removed from V and 3 bases from J, the gap between germline ends came to 10 bases. The CDR3 DNA reads TGTGCCTGGACCAACAGCTACAATCAGCCCCAGCATTTT. Its translation: CAWTNSYNQPQHF.

The rearrangement links TRBV5-1 to TRBJ1-2; 8 nucleotides line up with TRBD1. Germline assignment: CDR1 SGHRS and CDR2 YFSETQ. This CDR3 is built from 12 residues. J was trimmed by 8 bases and V by 0 bases; bases with no gene match: 0. The CDR3: CASSLGTGGYTF. The CDR3 DNA reads TGCGCCAGCAGCTTGGGGACAGGGGGCTACACCTTC.

This sequence joins TRBV4-2 and TRBJ1-4; no firm D call. Germline CDR1 and CDR2: LGHNA and YNFKEQ. The CDR3 covers 16 residues. V was shortened by 0 bases and J by 8 bases, with 16 bases between the two germline ends. CDR3 nucleotide sequence: TGTGCCAGCAGCCAAGATTTTGGTGGTAGATCCGAAAAACTGTTTTTT. Translated: CASSQDFGGRSEKLFF.